The 19 T cell receptor beta chains listed next were all sequenced from one sample in a study of control samples from healthy donors and cancer patients. Produced via immunoSEQ multiplex PCR; TCRdb's table is partial and in-frame only. The data show about 270,000 clones, with roughly 80% seen just once and 10% to 15% held by the top ten. The sample taken for sequencing was PBMCs. The receptors come from a woman in her sixties with lung cancer.

This chain links TRBV11-3 with TRBJ2-2, with D possibly matching TRBD1 (6 bases). The CDR3 is made up of 15 amino acids. CDR1 SGHNT and CDR2 YENEEA come from the germline V gene. With 1 base removed from V and 6 bases from J, the gap between germline ends came to 12 bases. The CDR3 sequence is CASSLGTVMSGELFF. CDR3 in DNA: TGTGCCAGCAGCTTAGGGACAGTGATGTCCGGGGAGCTGTTTTTT. The full variable domain, its missing parts supplied by reference TRBV11-3 and TRBJ2-2, is EAGVVQSPRYKIIEKKQPVAFWCNPISGHNTLYWYLQNLGQGPELLIRYENEEAVDDSQLPKDRFSAERLKGVDSTLKIQPAELGDSAVYLCASSLGTVMSGELFFGEGSRLTVL.

The chain links TRBV5-1 to TRBJ2-7; 7 positions match TRBD1. J lost 0 bases, V lost 4 bases, and 1 base had no gene match. This CDR3 spans 13 amino acids. Germline V lookup: CDR1 SGHRS, CDR2 YFSETQ. In DNA, the CDR3 is TGCGCCAGCAGCCCAGGGGGCTCCTACGAGCAGTACTTC. Translation: CASSPGGSYEQYF. Looking up the rest from reference TRBV5-1 and TRBJ2-7 gives the full variable domain: KAGVTQTPRYLIKTRGQQVTLSCSPISGHRSVSWYQQTPGQGLQFLFEYFSETQRNKGNFPGRFSGRQFSNSRSEMNVSTLELGDSALYLCASSPGGSYEQYFGPGTRLTVT.

The chain is built from TRBV6-6 and TRBJ1-1; TRBD1 aligns across 8 bases. J was trimmed by 1 base and V by 7 bases; bases with no gene match: 11. This CDR3 region has 16 residues. The germline gives CDR1 MNHNY, CDR2 SVGAGI (reference sequence). This CDR3 reads CASTERQGWPNTEAFF. The DNA of the CDR3 is TGTGCCAGCACCGAGAGACAGGGGTGGCCGAACACTGAAGCTTTCTTT.

The chain combines TRBV7-2 with TRBJ2-1, with D maybe TRBD1 (5 bases). The germline V gene encodes CDR1 SGHTA and CDR2 FQGNSA. CDR3 length: 15 amino acids. V was clipped by 5 bases and J by 9 bases, with 20 bases between them. CDR3 coding DNA: TGTGCCAGCAGCAAAACCACAATGGGGCTAGTTGAGCAGTTCTTC. Translated: CASSKTTMGLVEQFF.

V usage is TRBV6-5 and J usage is TRBJ1-3; D not certain. This CDR3 region has 15 residues. CDR1 and CDR2 from the germline V gene are MNHEY and SVGAGI. V was trimmed by 7 bases and J by 4 bases, leaving 17 bases between them. CDR3 coding DNA: TGTGCCAGCACCACCGGACCCCGCGGCGGAAACACCATATATTTT. Its protein is CASTTGPRGGNTIYF.

The J gene is TRBJ1-2, the V gene TRBV7-2; D is ambiguous. The CDR3 runs 13 residues. Per the germline V gene, CDR1 is SGHTA and CDR2 is FQGNSA. Trimming stripped 5 bases from V and 7 bases from J, with 14 bases between. CDR3 sequence reads: CASSPRRGSGYTF. In DNA form, the CDR3 reads TGTGCCAGCAGCCCAAGACGGGGTAGTGGCTACACCTTC.

This chain links TRBV6-5 with TRBJ1-4; tentatively, D is TRBD1 (5 bases). CDR1 and CDR2 from the germline V gene are MNHEY and SVGAGI. Trimming cost V 7 bases and J 5 bases, with 17 bases left between them. This CDR3 is 15 amino acids long. CDR3 loop: CASKLDSVGNEKLFF. The CDR3 bases are TGTGCCAGCAAACTTGACAGCGTTGGAAATGAAAAACTGTTTTTT.

The rearrangement links TRBV4-2 to TRBJ1-1; TRBD1 matches 10 bases. The CDR3 spans 17 residues. The junction had 12 bases not matched to a gene; V was cut back by 4 bases and J by 4 bases. Germline values: CDR1 LGHNA, CDR2 YNFKEQ. CDR3 region: CASSPTGSGQGSTEAFF. DNA of the CDR3: TGTGCCAGCAGCCCTACCGGGTCGGGACAGGGGAGCACTGAAGCTTTCTTT.

The chain has TRBV19 and TRBJ2-6; 9 bases are shared with TRBD1. The CDR3 loop spans 18 amino acids. CDR1 LNHDA and CDR2 SQIVND come from the germline V gene (reference sequence). The junction had 10 bases not matched to a gene; V was cut back by 7 bases and J by 0 bases. Written as DNA, the CDR3 is TGTGCCAGTATACGTTCGGGACAGGGAGGCTCTGGGGCCAACGTCCTGACTTTC. Protein sequence: CASIRSGQGGSGANVLTF.

V and J are TRBV10-1 and TRBJ1-6, with D perhaps TRBD1 (6 bases). Trimming took 4 bases from V and 9 from J, leaving 13 bases between them. CDR3 size: 14 residues. Looked up from germline, CDR1 is WNHNN and CDR2 is SYGVQD (reference sequence). CDR3 in DNA: TGCGCCAGCAGTGCACAGGGTAGCGGTTCACCCCTCCACTTT. Its translation: CASSAQGSGSPLHF.

The V and J genes are TRBV5-1 and TRBJ2-7; D not certain. This CDR3 region has 13 residues. The germline CDR1 and CDR2 sequences are SGHRS and YFSETQ. Deletions cut 4 bases from V and 4 bases from J, with 12 bases between. DNA for the CDR3: TGCGCCAGCAGCGATAACACGGCTTACGAGCAGTACTTC. Protein sequence: CASSDNTAYEQYF.

The chain carries TRBV10-1 and TRBJ1-2; a weak D match, TRBD1 (5 bases). The germline CDR1 and CDR2 sequences are WNHNN and SYGVQD (reference sequence). There are 14 residues in the CDR3. The germline V and J ends were trimmed by 0 bases and 8 bases, with 13 bases remaining between them. CDR3 loop: CASSESRGARGYTF. Here the CDR3 DNA reads TGCGCCAGCAGTGAGTCGCGCGGGGCTCGAGGCTACACCTTC.

The rearrangement uses TRBV9 and TRBJ1-2, with a weak D call TRBD1 (6 bases). CDR1 and CDR2 from the germline V gene are SGDLS and YYNGEE. The V and J ends lost 4 bases and 4 bases respectively, with 11 bases between them. The CDR3 has 13 amino acids. The CDR3 sequence: CASSQGQFYGYTF. CDR3 coding DNA: TGTGCCAGCAGCCAAGGACAGTTCTATGGCTACACCTTC.

The gene calls are TRBV27 and TRBJ2-2, with TRBD1 as a possible D gene (6 bases). Germline CDR1 and CDR2: MNHEY and SMNVEV (reference sequence). Trimming took off 3 bases at V and 3 bases at J, with 11 bases between the two ends. The CDR3 totals 15 residues. CDR3 amino acids: CASSFSDSYTGELFF. The CDR3 coding sequence is TGTGCCAGCAGTTTTTCGGACAGCTACACCGGGGAGCTGTTTTTT.

This chain uses TRBV6-5 with TRBJ1-4; tentatively, D is TRBD1 (6 bases). The CDR3 spans 13 residues. V was pared by 3 bases and J by 8 bases, with 10 bases between. Germline CDR1 MNHEY, CDR2 SVGAGI. CDR3 sequence: CASSYMRGEKLFF. As DNA, the CDR3 is TGTGCCAGCAGTTATATGAGGGGGGAAAAACTGTTTTTT.

This clone occurred a few times. V gene TRBV5-1 combines with J gene TRBJ2-3, with D perhaps given as TRBD1 or TRBD2 (5 bases each). V lost 2 bases and J lost 8, with 15 bases in between. There are 14 residues in the CDR3. Germline lookup yields CDR1 SGHRS and CDR2 YFSETQ. The CDR3 here is CASSFNDAGGTQYF. In nucleotides, the CDR3 is TGCGCCAGCAGCTTTAACGACGCTGGGGGTACGCAGTATTTT.

This clone was seen only once. The CDR3 DNA follows: TGTGCCAGCTCACCACCGAGCGCACACACTGAAGCTTTCTTT. Translation: CASSPPSAHTEAFF. The V gene is TRBV18, the J gene TRBJ1-1; D unresolved. The germline CDR1 and CDR2 sequences are KGHSH and LQKENI. V lost 0 bases and J lost 3, with 8 bases in between. The CDR3 runs to 14 residues.

In this sample, this clone turned up a few times. The V gene is TRBV10-2, the J gene TRBJ1-6; no definite D call. Between the trimmed V and J ends, which lost 0 bases and 10 bases, there was a span of 7 bases. The CDR3 contains 13 residues. From germline, CDR1 is WSHSY and CDR2 SAAADI. The DNA of the CDR3 is TGCGCCAGCAGTGAGTCAGGCAGCTCACCCCTCCACTTT. Translating it yields CASSESGSSPLHF.

The genes are TRBV28 and TRBJ1-5; tentative D call: TRBD1 (5 bases). The CDR3 loop spans 13 amino acids. Germline V gene lookup returns CDR1 MDHEN and CDR2 SYDVKM. V lost 10 bases and J lost 0, with 10 bases in between. The CDR3, as DNA: TGTGCCACACAGGATTATAGCAATCAGCCCCAGCATTTT. It encodes CATQDYSNQPQHF.